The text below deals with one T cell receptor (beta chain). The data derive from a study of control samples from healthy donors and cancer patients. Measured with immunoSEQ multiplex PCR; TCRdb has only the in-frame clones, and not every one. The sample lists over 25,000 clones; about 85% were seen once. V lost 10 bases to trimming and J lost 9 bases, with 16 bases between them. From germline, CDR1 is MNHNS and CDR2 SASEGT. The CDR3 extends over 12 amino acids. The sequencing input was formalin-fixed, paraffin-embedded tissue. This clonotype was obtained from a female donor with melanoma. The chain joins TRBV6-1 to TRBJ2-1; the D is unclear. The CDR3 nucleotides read TGTGCCACCCGTGAATCGTCCCGTGAGCAGTTCTTC. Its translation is CATRESSREQFF.